One and the same sample provided the 22 T cell receptor beta chains below, sequenced in a study of blood T cell repertoires in COVID-19. The repertoire was sequenced with immunoSEQ multiplex PCR; TCRdb's copy has only in-frame clones and lacks some. The sample has about 390,000 clones; around nine tenths are singletons. The sample consisted of PBMCs or T cells enriched from blood (not recorded which). These receptors came from a woman in her 50s who had recovered from COVID-19.

The chain joins TRBV28 to TRBJ2-2; TRBD2 is a possible D gene (7 bases). Germline loops: CDR1 MDHEN, CDR2 SYDVKM. This CDR3 has 14 amino acids. V was clipped by 7 bases and J by 5 bases, with 14 bases between them. The CDR3 sequence is CASKGGAWTGELFF. The DNA of the CDR3 is TGTGCCAGCAAAGGGGGGGCTTGGACCGGGGAGCTGTTTTTT.

This clone was counted once. The chain uses TRBV7-8 and TRBJ2-7, with D possibly being TRBD2 (6 bases). The V and J ends lost 0 bases and 0 bases respectively, with 9 bases between them. The CDR3 spans 15 residues. Germline values: CDR1 SGHVS, CDR2 FQNEAQ. The DNA for the CDR3 is TGTGCCAGCAGCTTAGCGGAGGGCAGCTCCTACGAGCAGTACTTC. Its translation: CASSLAEGSSYEQYF. The variable domain in full, with the rest retrieved from reference TRBV7-8 and TRBJ2-7, is GAGVSQSPRYKVAKRGQDVALRCDPISGHVSLFWYQQALGQGPEFLTYFQNEAQLDKSGLPSDRFFAERPEGSVSTLKIQRTQQEDSAVYLCASSLAEGSSYEQYFGPGTRLTVT.

This chain connects TRBV4-2 to TRBJ1-2; 9 bases line up with TRBD1. After removal of 3 bases from V and 3 bases from J, the junction contained 5 bases not matched to a gene. In germline, CDR1 is LGHNA, CDR2 YNFKEQ. The CDR3 is 15 residues long. The CDR3 loop reads CASSQGRQGDYGYTF. The CDR3 coding sequence is TGTGCCAGCAGCCAGGGACGACAGGGGGACTATGGCTACACCTTC.

This chain connects TRBV5-1 to TRBJ1-2; 7 positions match TRBD1. CDR3 length: 14 amino acids. Germline lookup yields CDR1 SGHRS and CDR2 YFSETQ. The junction had 7 bases not matched to a gene; V was cut back by 4 bases and J by 4 bases. The CDR3 DNA reads as TGCGCCAGCAGCGTCGAACAGGGGAGCTATGGCTACACCTTC. Its protein is CASSVEQGSYGYTF.

This rearrangement joins TRBV6-5 to TRBJ1-2; TRBD1 matches 8 bases. Germline trimming cut 10 bases from V and 8 bases from J; bases unmatched to any gene: 18. This CDR3 contains 15 residues. From germline, CDR1 is MNHEY and CDR2 SVGAGI. The CDR3 bases are TGTGCCATTAAAACTCTCCCCCTGACAGGGGCGGGCTACACCTTC. Translated, it gives CAIKTLPLTGAGYTF.

The chain combines TRBV10-3 with TRBJ1-1, with D perhaps TRBD1 (5 bases). Trimming pared 0 bases from V and 6 bases from J, leaving 11 bases between. CDR1 ENHRY and CDR2 SYGVKD come from the germline V gene. The length of the CDR3 is 14 residues. The CDR3 coding sequence is TGTGCCATCAGTGAGTCCCAGGGTTTGGCTGAAGCTTTCTTT. Its protein product is CAISESQGLAEAFF.

The chain carries TRBV6-5 and TRBJ1-2; TRBD1 agrees at 7 bases. This CDR3 comprises 15 residues. V lost 6 bases to trimming and J lost 5 bases; unmatched junction nucleotides: 12. Germline V gene lookup returns CDR1 MNHEY and CDR2 SVGAGI. DNA of the CDR3: TGTGCCAGCAGCCTAGGGACAGCTTTATGGTATGGCTACACCTTC. Protein: CASSLGTALWYGYTF.

The CDR3 protein is CASSLEYQNTIYF. For the CDR3, the DNA is TGTGCCAGCAGTTTGGAGTACCAGAACACCATATATTTT. The chain carries TRBV28 and TRBJ1-3; D unclear. The V end lost 3 bases, the J end lost 7 bases, and 10 bases lay between the germline ends. Germline CDR1 reads MDHEN; CDR2 reads SYDVKM. The CDR3 spans 13 residues.

Regarding this clone: Distinct nucleotide sequences in the sample also encode this CDR3. CDR3 residues: CASSPGSSGNTIYF. For the CDR3, the DNA is TGTGCCAGCTCCCCTGGTAGCTCTGGAAACACCATATATTTT. The V and J genes are TRBV18 and TRBJ1-3; unclear D gene. Germline V CDR1 and CDR2: KGHSH, LQKENI. The CDR3 consists of 14 residues. V was pared by 6 bases and J by 0 bases, with 9 bases between.

The CDR3 DNA follows: TGTGCCAGCAGCCCGGGACAGACTGAAGCTTTCTTT. Amino acid sequence: CASSPGQTEAFF. V usage is TRBV7-9 and J usage is TRBJ1-1; 7 bases fit TRBD1. V shed 5 bases, J shed 5 bases, and the junction held 2 bases outside the gene matches. Germline CDR1 and CDR2: SEHNR and FQNEAQ (reference sequence). The CDR3 totals 12 residues.

This clone was counted a few times. Within the sample, other DNA sequences also encode this same CDR3. The chain uses TRBV18 and TRBJ1-1, with 8 bases that match TRBD1. The CDR3 totals 14 residues. Trimming took 6 bases from V and 2 from J; bases not matched to a gene: 5. Germline assignment: CDR1 KGHSH and CDR2 LQKENI. This chain's CDR3 is CASSPGTGNTEAFF. The DNA for the CDR3 is TGTGCCAGCTCTCCTGGGACAGGAAACACTGAAGCTTTCTTT.

The rearrangement links TRBV10-1 to TRBJ1-1, with 12 bases lining up with TRBD1. Germline-derived CDR1 and CDR2 are WNHNN and SYGVQD (reference sequence). CDR3 length: 17 residues. V was clipped by 5 bases and J by 4 bases; unmatched bases: 11. The CDR3 DNA is TGCGCCAGCAGTACGGGACAGGGGGCTAGGGCGGCCACTGAAGCTTTCTTT. Translated, it gives CASSTGQGARAATEAFF.

The chain combines TRBV7-2 with TRBJ1-3; the D is unclear. Trimming removed 4 bases at V and 4 bases at J, with 8 bases between. Germline lookup yields CDR1 SGHTA and CDR2 FQGNSA. The CDR3 runs 13 residues. The CDR3 loop is CASSSSRGNTIYF. The DNA of the CDR3 is TGTGCCAGCAGCTCTAGTCGGGGAAACACCATATATTTT.

This clone was picked up a small number of times. The genes are TRBV19 and TRBJ2-7; D uncertain. CDR1 and CDR2 from the germline V gene are LNHDA and SQIVND (reference sequence). The V end was cut by 5 bases, the J end by 0 bases, with 14 bases between. This CDR3 spans 15 amino acids. The DNA of the CDR3 is TGTGCCAGTAGTGCCGGAGTTTCCAGCTCCTACGAGCAGTACTTC. It codes for CASSAGVSSSYEQYF.

This clone occurred a few times. This chain joins TRBV11-2 and TRBJ1-3, with D unresolved. Trimming took 3 bases from V and 3 from J, leaving 6 bases between them. The germline CDR1 and CDR2 sequences are SGHAT and FQNNGV. The CDR3 extends over 13 amino acids. CDR3 in amino acids: CASSFPGGNTIYF. Written as DNA, the CDR3 is TGTGCCAGCAGCTTTCCAGGTGGAAACACCATATATTTT.

V gene TRBV29-1 combines with J gene TRBJ2-7, with D tentatively TRBD1 (6 bases). This CDR3 region has 15 residues. The germline gives CDR1 SQVTM, CDR2 ANQGSEA. Trimming pared 0 bases from V and 5 bases from J, leaving 17 bases between. The CDR3 sequence: CSVEDFIQGGNEQYF. The CDR3 bases are TGCAGCGTTGAAGATTTTATACAGGGTGGCAACGAGCAGTACTTC.

The chain employs TRBV5-6 and TRBJ2-5; TRBD1 aligns across 10 bases. CDR1 and CDR2 (germline): SGHDT, YYEEEE. V was clipped by 0 bases and J by 5 bases; unmatched bases: 4. The CDR3 has 15 residues. CDR3 region: CASSLAGTGAETQYF. The CDR3, as DNA: TGTGCCAGCAGCTTGGCCGGGACAGGGGCGGAGACCCAGTACTTC.

The chain has TRBV6-5 and TRBJ1-1; D might be TRBD1 (5 bases). Germline values: CDR1 MNHEY, CDR2 SVGAGI. This CDR3 spans 13 amino acids. The V end was cut by 7 bases, the J end by 4 bases, with 13 bases between. Here the CDR3 reads CASTTTGGTEAFF. DNA for the CDR3: TGTGCCAGCACCACAACGGGGGGCACTGAAGCTTTCTTT.

The chain has TRBV28 and TRBJ1-2; 8 positions match TRBD1. Germline lookup yields CDR1 MDHEN and CDR2 SYDVKM. V trimming: 3 bases; J trimming: 6 bases; junction bases outside the gene matches: 3. The CDR3 is 13 residues long. This CDR3 reads CASSFETGDGYTF. CDR3 coding DNA: TGTGCCAGCAGTTTCGAGACAGGGGATGGCTACACCTTC.

The gene calls are TRBV7-6 and TRBJ1-2, with a tentative D call TRBD1 (5 bases). Trimming took off 5 bases at V and 5 bases at J, with 18 bases between the two ends. The CDR3 is 15 residues long. The V gene's germline CDR1 is SGHVS and CDR2 FNYEAQ. The CDR3 loop is CASSPWGGEGYGYTF. In nucleotides, the CDR3 is TGTGCCAGCAGCCCGTGGGGGGGTGAGGGATATGGCTACACCTTC.

The rearrangement joins TRBV5-6 to TRBJ2-7; a weak D match, TRBD2 (5 bases). The CDR3 runs 15 residues. The V end was cut by 0 bases, the J end by 1 base, with 11 bases between. Per the germline V gene, CDR1 is SGHDT and CDR2 is YYEEEE. Written as DNA, the CDR3 is TGTGCCAGCAGCTTGGCGCCGGGATGGTCCTACGAGCAGTACTTC. As protein: CASSLAPGWSYEQYF.

CDR3 bases: TGTGCCAGTAGCTCACTTGCCGGGACAGGGGTGGCCGGGGAGCTGTTTTTT. Amino acid sequence: CASSSLAGTGVAGELFF. The V and J genes are TRBV19 and TRBJ2-2; 10 nucleotides match TRBD1. The J segment lost 6 bases and the V segment lost 6 bases, leaving 13 bases of the junction unmatched. Germline values: CDR1 LNHDA, CDR2 SQIVND (reference sequence). The CDR3 is made up of 17 amino acids.